The 13 T cell receptor beta chains below all came from one sample that was sequenced in a study of OX40 agonist ivuxolimab in advanced cancers. Data came from immunoSEQ multiplex PCR; TCRdb stores just in-frame clones and leaves some out. The repertoire includes about 94,000 clones, around 94% of them detected once, and 0.15% to 0.2% sits in the top ten. The material sequenced was CD4+ or CD8+ T cells sorted from blood, taken in a trial of the OX40 agonist ivuxolimab. These receptors were taken from an adult with an advanced solid tumor such as melanoma, head and neck, liver or kidney cancer.

The chain couples TRBV18 to TRBJ2-2; D unresolved. The germline V gene encodes CDR1 KGHSH and CDR2 LQKENI. The V and J ends lost 2 bases and 3 bases respectively, with 16 bases between them. The CDR3 has 17 residues. CDR3 coding DNA: TGTGCCAGCTCACCATATGGGCTAGTCTTTGACACCGGGGAGCTGTTTTTT. Translating gives CASSPYGLVFDTGELFF. Supplemented by reference TRBV18 and TRBJ2-2, the full variable domain reads NAGVMQNPRHLVRRRGQEARLRCSPMKGHSHVYWYRQLPEEGLKFMVYLQKENIIDESGMPKERFSAEFPKEGPSILRIQQVVRGDSAAYFCASSPYGLVFDTGELFFGEGSRLTVL.

The V call is TRBV9, the J call TRBJ2-1, with a possible D match to TRBD2 (6 bases). The CDR3 runs to 15 residues. The ends were cut back, 10 bases at V and 0 bases at J, with 17 bases in the middle. CDR1 SGDLS and CDR2 YYNGEE come from the germline V gene. The CDR3 nucleotides are TGTGCCGGGACTGGGAGCCGTAGCTCCTACAATGAGCAGTTCTTC. Residues: CAGTGSRSSYNEQFF.

In DNA, the CDR3 is TGTGCCAGCAGTGCGAGGGGGTCTGGGAGTGGCTACACCTTC. Translation: CASSARGSGSGYTF. V usage is TRBV9 and J usage is TRBJ1-2; a weak D match, TRBD1 (6 bases). Germline V gene lookup returns CDR1 SGDLS and CDR2 YYNGEE. This CDR3 is built from 14 residues. V dropped 5 bases and J dropped 7 bases, with 18 bases sitting between them.

This rearrangement joins TRBV20-1 to TRBJ2-7; D remains ambiguous. CDR1 and CDR2 (germline): DFQATT, SNEGSKA (reference sequence). The CDR3 covers 11 residues. The germline V and J ends were trimmed by 6 bases and 0 bases, with 6 bases remaining between them. The CDR3 DNA reads TGCAGTGCCGAGCCCTCCTACGAGCAGTACTTC. It specifies CSAEPSYEQYF.

This sequence joins TRBV4-3 and TRBJ1-2; 9 bases line up with TRBD1. Germline V gene lookup returns CDR1 LGHNA and CDR2 YSLEER. The CDR3 has 14 residues. V trimming: 7 bases; J trimming: 4 bases; junction bases outside the gene matches: 7. CDR3 protein: CASTGTGYGYGYTF. CDR3 DNA sequence: TGCGCCAGCACCGGGACAGGGTATGGCTATGGCTACACCTTC.

The V gene is TRBV7-9, the J gene TRBJ2-1; no definite D call. The CDR3 totals 12 residues. With 7 bases removed from V and 7 bases from J, the gap between germline ends came to 11 bases. Germline lookup yields CDR1 SEHNR and CDR2 FQNEAQ (reference sequence). CDR3 DNA: TGTGCCAGCAACGGCGCGACAAATGAGCAGTTCTTC. Residues: CASNGATNEQFF.

The chain is built from TRBV21-1 and TRBJ2-2; TRBD2 is the table's D call, not checked against the DNA. TRBV21-1 constitutes a pseudogene. The CDR3 spans 16 residues. CDR3 amino acids: CASSNPGGDGTGELFF. The CDR3 DNA is TGTGCCAGCAGCAACCCCGGGGGGGATGGCACCGGGGAGCTGTTTTTT.

This chain joins TRBV30 and TRBJ1-5; D gene ambiguous. Germline assignment: CDR1 GTSNPN and CDR2 SVGIG (reference sequence). Trimming left V 0 bases short and J 7 bases short, with 10 bases between. The CDR3 length is 13 residues. The CDR3 sequence is CAWSVTGIQPQHF. The CDR3 nucleotides read TGTGCCTGGAGTGTAACGGGGATCCAGCCCCAGCATTTT. The whole variable domain, filled in from reference TRBV30 and TRBJ1-5, reads SQTIHQWPATLVQPVGSPLSLECTVEGTSNPNLYWYRQAAGRGLQLLFYSVGIGQISSEVPQNLSASRPQDRQFILSSKKLLLSDSGFYLCAWSVTGIQPQHFGDGTRLSIL.

In this sample, this clone turned up once. The rearrangement uses TRBV7-2 and TRBJ2-1; 9 nucleotides line up with TRBD2. The CDR3 consists of 15 residues. Germline CDR1 reads SGHTA; CDR2 reads FQGNSA. After removal of 1 base from V and 4 bases from J, the junction contained 2 bases not matched to a gene. The CDR3 bases are TGTGCCAGCAGCTTAGACGCGGGGGGGTACAATGAGCAGTTCTTC. This codes for CASSLDAGGYNEQFF. The full variable domain, in which reference TRBV7-2 and TRBJ2-1 provide the parts outside the CDR3, is GAGVSQSPSNKVTEKGKDVELRCDPISGHTALYWYRQSLGQGLEFLIYFQGNSAPDKSGLPSDRFSAERTGGSVSTLTIQRTQQEDSAVYLCASSLDAGGYNEQFFGPGTRLTVL.

The chain links TRBV5-6 to TRBJ1-1; 7 bases align to TRBD1. CDR1 and CDR2 from the germline V gene are SGHDT and YYEEEE. This CDR3 is built from 15 residues. V trimming: 3 bases; J trimming: 5 bases; junction bases outside the gene matches: 10. The CDR3 loop reads CASSWRGRGHTEAFF. The CDR3 coding sequence is TGTGCCAGCAGCTGGAGGGGTAGGGGGCATACTGAAGCTTTCTTT.

The chain carries TRBV12-5 and TRBJ1-2; D is possibly TRBD1 (5 bases). Germline CDR1 LGHNT, CDR2 FRNRAP. V was pared by 6 bases and J by 4 bases, with 12 bases between. The CDR3 loop spans 13 amino acids. CDR3 residues: CASGLLGLYGYTF. The CDR3 DNA sequence: TGTGCTAGTGGCCTGCTGGGACTCTATGGCTACACCTTC.

This sequence joins TRBV4-3 and TRBJ2-7, with D perhaps assigned TRBD1 or TRBD2 (5 bases each). The CDR3 covers 18 residues. The V end was cut by 0 bases, the J end by 1 base, with 19 bases between. Per germline, CDR1 LGHNA and CDR2 YSLEER. CDR3 residues: CASSQDTHSGTLSYEQYF. The CDR3 bases are TGCGCCAGCAGCCAAGATACCCATTCCGGGACCCTGTCCTACGAGCAGTACTTC.

This clone appeared a few times. The chain has TRBV16 and TRBJ2-7, with D perhaps matching TRBD1 (6 bases). There are 11 residues in the CDR3. The ends were cut back, 4 bases at V and 7 bases at J, with 8 bases in the middle. CDR1 and CDR2 from the germline V gene are KGHSY and FQNENV. DNA for the CDR3: TGTGCCAGCAGCCGCACAGGGGAGCAGTACTTC. Encoded protein: CASSRTGEQYF. The whole variable domain, filled in from reference TRBV16 and TRBJ2-7, reads GEEVAQTPKHLVRGEGQKAKLYCAPIKGHSYVFWYQQVLKNEFKFLISFQNENVFDETGMPKERFSAKCLPNSPCSLEIQATKLEDSAVYFCASSRTGEQYFGPGTRLTVT.